These 12 T cell receptor beta chains originate from one sample sequenced in a study of blood T cell repertoires in COVID-19. Measured with immunoSEQ multiplex PCR; TCRdb has only the in-frame clones, and not every one. The profile covers about 180,000 clones, with approximately 80% appearing a single time and less than 3.5% taken by the ten largest. Sample: peripheral blood. The source is an older woman with acute or convalescent COVID-19.

The rearrangement uses TRBV3-1 (or the pseudogene TRBV3-2) and TRBJ2-5; TRBD2 might be the D (6 bases). The V gene lost 1 base and the J gene lost 7 bases, with 10 bases spanning the gap. Germline V gene sequence: CDR1 LGHDT, CDR2 YNNKEL (reference sequence). The CDR3 runs to 13 residues. CDR3 protein: CASSQGGVGTQYF. In DNA, the CDR3 is TGTGCCAGCAGCCAAGGCGGGGTCGGGACCCAGTACTTC.

This chain connects TRBV7-2 to TRBJ1-5, with 9 bases matching TRBD1. The CDR3 runs 18 residues. The germline V gene has CDR1 SGHTA and CDR2 FQGNSA. V trimming: 1 base; J trimming: 2 bases; junction bases outside the gene matches: 9. The CDR3 loop reads CASSLGPGTGKRNQPQHF. The CDR3, as DNA: TGTGCCAGCAGCTTAGGACCCGGGACAGGGAAGCGCAATCAGCCCCAGCATTTT.

The count of this clone is one. The chain joins TRBV7-2 to TRBJ2-2, with D maybe TRBD1 (6 bases). V was cut by 3 bases and J by 0 bases, with 14 bases left in between. The CDR3 length is 17 residues. CDR1 SGHTA and CDR2 FQGNSA come from the germline V gene. Written as DNA, the CDR3 is TGTGCCAGCAGCTTCCCTTTAGACAGGCCGAACACCGGGGAGCTGTTTTTT. Its protein is CASSFPLDRPNTGELFF.

This chain joins TRBV19 and TRBJ1-5; 8 bases agree with TRBD1. This CDR3 has 16 residues. V lost 3 bases, J lost 4 bases, and 8 bases stayed unmatched. Germline assignment: CDR1 LNHDA and CDR2 SQIVND (reference sequence). The CDR3 reads CASSMRIQGANQPQHF. CDR3 DNA: TGTGCCAGTAGTATGAGGATTCAGGGGGCAAATCAGCCCCAGCATTTT.

V usage is TRBV4-1 and J usage is TRBJ1-5; 8 nucleotides align to TRBD1. V shed 4 bases and J 7 bases; nucleotides not matched to a gene: 12. The CDR3 has 16 residues. In germline, CDR1 is MGHRA, CDR2 YSYEKL. The CDR3 nucleotides are TGCGCCAGCAGCCCCTCGGTCGACAGGGGTTGGCAGCCCCAGCATTTT. Its protein product is CASSPSVDRGWQPQHF.

The rearrangement links TRBV7-2 to TRBJ2-3, with 15 bases lining up with TRBD2. Germline assignment: CDR1 SGHTA and CDR2 FQGNSA. CDR3 length equals 19 residues. J was trimmed by 1 base and V by 3 bases; bases with no gene match: 8. CDR3 residues: CASSFVPGLAGGRTDTQYF. As DNA, the CDR3 is TGTGCCAGCAGCTTTGTTCCGGGACTAGCGGGGGGCCGCACAGATACGCAGTATTTT.

The chain is built from TRBV24-1 and TRBJ1-3; TRBD1 matches 10 bases. CDR3 size: 17 residues. The germline gives CDR1 KGHDR, CDR2 SFDVKD. J was trimmed by 5 bases and V by 2 bases; bases with no gene match: 8. The CDR3 sequence is CATSDSAGQGDRNTIYF. DNA of the CDR3: TGTGCCACCAGTGATTCCGCTGGACAGGGGGATCGAAACACCATATATTTT.

The chain couples TRBV7-9 to TRBJ1-1; tentatively, D is TRBD1 (6 bases). This CDR3 comprises 13 residues. Germline lookup yields CDR1 SEHNR and CDR2 FQNEAQ (reference sequence). V lost 5 bases and J 1 base, leaving 8 bases between the germline ends. CDR3 coding DNA: TGTGCCAGCAGCCCGACAGGGAACACTGAAGCTTTCTTT. Translated: CASSPTGNTEAFF. Filled out from reference TRBV7-9 and TRBJ1-1, the complete variable domain reads DTGVSQNPRHKITKRGQNVTFRCDPISEHNRLYWYRQTLGQGPEFLTYFQNEAQLEKSRLLSDRFSAERPKGSFSTLEIQRTEQGDSAMYLCASSPTGNTEAFFGQGTRLTVV.

The chain links TRBV11-2 to TRBJ1-4; 9 bases match TRBD1. The CDR3 extends over 15 amino acids. CDR1 is SGHAT and CDR2 is FQNNGV in the germline V gene. J was trimmed by 5 bases and V by 3 bases; bases with no gene match: 4. CDR3 DNA: TGTGCCAGCAGCTTTAACAGGGGGCGGAATGAAAAACTGTTTTTT. Translating gives CASSFNRGRNEKLFF. The full variable domain, its missing parts supplied by reference TRBV11-2 and TRBJ1-4, is EAGVAQSPRYKIIEKRQSVAFWCNPISGHATLYWYQQILGQGPKLLIQFQNNGVVDDSQLPKDRFSAERLKGVDSTLKIQPAKLEDSAVYLCASSFNRGRNEKLFFGSGTQLSVL.

This clone occurred a few times. The chain employs TRBV11-1 and TRBJ2-7; the D gene is possibly TRBD2 (7 bases). This CDR3 region has 15 residues. The V end lost 5 bases, the J end lost 3 bases, and 17 bases lay between the germline ends. Germline assignment: CDR1 SGHAT and CDR2 FQDESV (reference sequence). The CDR3 loop reads CASSEGGTKHYEQYF. The DNA of the CDR3 is TGTGCCAGCAGCGAGGGGGGGACAAAGCACTACGAGCAGTACTTC.

The V call is TRBV29-1, the J call TRBJ2-5, with TRBD1 matching over 8 bases. The trim removed 3 bases at V and 3 bases at J, leaving 6 bases unmatched. Germline V gene lookup returns CDR1 SQVTM and CDR2 ANQGSEA. The CDR3 loop spans 14 amino acids. The CDR3 loop is CSVDPGTGEETQYF. DNA of the CDR3: TGCAGCGTTGACCCCGGGACAGGAGAAGAGACCCAGTACTTC. Together with reference TRBV29-1 and TRBJ2-5, the CDR3 gives the full variable domain: SAVISQKPSRDICQRGTSLTIQCQVDSQVTMMFWYRQQPGQSLTLIATANQGSEATYESGFVIDKFPISRPNLTFSTLTVSNMSPEDSSIYLCSVDPGTGEETQYFGPGTRLLVL.

This clone was observed a few times. CDR3 sequence reads: CASSGARWSSGNTIYF. DNA of the CDR3: TGTGCCAGCAGTGGGGCCCGGTGGAGCTCTGGAAACACCATATATTTT. V is TRBV6-2 or TRBV6-3 and J is TRBJ1-3; weak D call: TRBD1 (5 bases). V was clipped by 5 bases and J by 0 bases, with 14 bases between them. The CDR3 length is 16 residues. In germline, CDR1 is MNHEY, CDR2 SVGEGT.